The T cell receptor (beta chain) described here comes from a study of shared clonotypes between healthy human individuals. CD45RO-negative, CCR7-selected cells formed the naive CD8 fraction, which excluded terminally differentiated effector memory CD45RA+ cells. The CDR3 covers 16 residues. The V gene's germline CDR1 is SGHNT and CDR2 YENEEA. J lost 7 bases, V lost 4 bases, and 6 bases had no gene match. Clones were read by immunoSEQ multiplex PCR, and TCRdb kept only the in-frame ones, dropping some. The sample contains approximately 2,000,000 clones, 93% of which appear only once. The sequence was collected from a man in his late teens or twenties in good health. Some clones in this sample may be carry-over from other donors' samples. Sequenced input: naive CD8+ T cells from PBMCs. J is TRBJ2-1 and V is TRBV11-3; TRBD2 matches at 14 bases. The CDR3 loop is CASSSRTSGRTNEQFF. Here the CDR3 DNA reads TGTGCCAGCAGCTCCCGGACTAGCGGGAGGACGAATGAGCAGTTCTTC.